The 18 T cell receptor beta chains listed next were all sequenced from one sample in a study of CD4 T cells in relation to SARS-CoV-2 and coronaviruses (dated by TCRdb to the early 2020s). The library was built by means of the immunoSEQ multiplex PCR assay. The source is immuneACCESS, and TCRdb retained only in-frame sequences with V and J called. Part of the clones is not carried over; for the studies checked, unresolved V genes explain less than half of this, and the remainder is unexplained. This sample has about 35,000 clones in its table, and about 80% of those were observed once. The top ten clonotypes cover over 5% of the sample. Antigen specificity for these receptors is unknown. The sample taken for sequencing was naive CD4+ T cells from PBMCs, cultured in vitro. In the paper's terms, the cell subset or site label means: naive CD4+ T cells isolated by negative enrichment. The source of these receptors is an adult with COVID-19.

The chain links TRBV5-1 to TRBJ2-5; perhaps TRBD1 as D (6 bases). The germline CDR1 and CDR2 sequences are SGHRS and YFSETQ. The CDR3 consists of 13 residues. V was shortened by 2 bases and J by 5 bases, with 10 bases between the two germline ends. CDR3 sequence reads: CASSLQGRETQYF. In nucleotides, the CDR3 is TGCGCCAGCAGCTTACAGGGTCGGGAGACCCAGTACTTC.

The chain uses TRBV29-1 and TRBJ2-5; D is uncertain. Germline-derived CDR1 and CDR2 are SQVTM and ANQGSEA. Trimming left V 2 bases short and J 4 bases short, with 5 bases between. The CDR3 sequence is 11 residues long. CDR3 in DNA: TGCAGCGTTGAAAACCCAGAGACCCAGTACTTC. Its protein is CSVENPETQYF. The full variable domain, rest sourced from reference TRBV29-1 and TRBJ2-5, is SAVISQKPSRDICQRGTSLTIQCQVDSQVTMMFWYRQQPGQSLTLIATANQGSEATYESGFVIDKFPISRPNLTFSTLTVSNMSPEDSSIYLCSVENPETQYFGPGTRLLVL.

This clone was recorded only once. The J gene is TRBJ1-5, the V gene TRBV7-2; no firm D call. Germline loops: CDR1 SGHTA, CDR2 FQGNSA. The CDR3 runs 13 residues. The V end was cut by 2 bases, the J end by 0 bases, with 2 bases between. CDR3 sequence reads: CASSLFSNQPQHF. Here the CDR3 DNA reads TGTGCCAGCAGCTTATTTAGCAATCAGCCCCAGCATTTT.

This sequence joins TRBV6-2 or TRBV6-3 and TRBJ2-7; TRBD2 aligns across 10 bases. The ends lost 2 bases at V and 4 bases at J; junction bases unmatched: 2. There are 14 residues in the CDR3. CDR1 MNHEY and CDR2 SVGEGT come from the germline V gene. CDR3 bases: TGTGCCAGCAGTTACGAGACTAGCGGGTACGAGCAGTACTTC. As protein: CASSYETSGYEQYF.

The chain joins TRBV2 to TRBJ2-4; D not certain. This CDR3 spans 16 amino acids. CDR1 and CDR2 (germline): SNHLY, FYNNEI. V was pared by 6 bases and J by 1 base, with 16 bases between. Here the CDR3 reads CASSPTPLLAKNIQYF. The CDR3 DNA reads as TGTGCCAGCAGCCCTACTCCTTTACTTGCCAAAAACATTCAGTACTTC.

The chain joins TRBV12-3 or TRBV12-4 to TRBJ1-6; D call uncertain. The length of the CDR3 is 11 residues. Between the trimmed V and J ends, which lost 3 bases and 9 bases, there was a span of 3 bases. CDR3 DNA: TGTGCCAGCAGTTTTGGTTCACCCCTCCACTTT. It encodes CASSFGSPLHF.

This sequence joins TRBV7-2 and TRBJ2-7, with D unresolved. This CDR3 region has 14 residues. V gave up 2 bases and J gave up 1 base, with 9 bases separating them. The V gene's germline CDR1 is SGHTA and CDR2 FQGNSA. Here the CDR3 reads CASSLTSKSYEQYF. CDR3 sequence (DNA): TGTGCCAGCAGCTTAACAAGCAAATCCTACGAGCAGTACTTC. The full variable domain, its missing parts supplied by reference TRBV7-2 and TRBJ2-7, is GAGVSQSPSNKVTEKGKDVELRCDPISGHTALYWYRQSLGQGLEFLIYFQGNSAPDKSGLPSDRFSAERTGGSVSTLTIQRTQQEDSAVYLCASSLTSKSYEQYFGPGTRLTVT.

The chain carries TRBV28 and TRBJ2-1; D not resolved. Trimming stripped 3 bases from V and 5 bases from J, with 5 bases between. This CDR3 is built from 12 residues. Germline CDR1 and CDR2: MDHEN and SYDVKM. CDR3 amino acids: CASSFPNNEQFF. As DNA, the CDR3 is TGTGCCAGCAGTTTCCCTAACAATGAGCAGTTCTTC.

The chain recombines TRBV14 with TRBJ2-7; 7 bases are shared with TRBD2. The CDR3 totals 15 residues. Trimming took 3 bases from V and 0 from J; bases not matched to a gene: 5. Germline assignment: CDR1 SGHDN and CDR2 FVKESK. In DNA, the CDR3 is TGTGCCAGCAGCCATTGGACTAGTCCCTCCTACGAGCAGTACTTC. It specifies CASSHWTSPSYEQYF.

This chain joins TRBV6-2 or TRBV6-3 and TRBJ2-2; possibly TRBD1 for D (5 bases). V was trimmed by 0 bases and J by 3 bases, leaving 5 bases between them. This CDR3 contains 14 residues. CDR1 is MNHEY and CDR2 is SVGEGT in the germline V gene. CDR3: CASSYSTDTGELFF. CDR3 in DNA: TGTGCCAGCAGTTACTCGACAGACACCGGGGAGCTGTTTTTT.

This clone was seen only a few times. This sequence joins TRBV19 and TRBJ2-2; D call uncertain. This CDR3 spans 12 amino acids. Trimming removed 1 base from V and 7 bases from J, with 4 bases in between. Germline CDR1 LNHDA, CDR2 SQIVND (reference sequence). CDR3 region: CASSIVGGELFF. The DNA for the CDR3 is TGTGCCAGTAGTATAGTCGGCGGGGAGCTGTTTTTT.

This clone was detected once. The rearrangement links TRBV30 to TRBJ2-7; perhaps D is TRBD1 or TRBD2 (5 bases each). The CDR3 runs 13 residues. V lost 3 bases, J lost 4 bases, and 13 bases lay in between. Germline V gene lookup returns CDR1 GTSNPN and CDR2 SVGIG (reference sequence). CDR3 sequence (DNA): TGTGCCTGGAGCGTTCCGGGGCCATACGAGCAGTACTTC. Encoded protein: CAWSVPGPYEQYF.

The chain has TRBV25-1 and TRBJ2-3; 7 nucleotides agree with TRBD2. Germline loops: CDR1 MGHDK, CDR2 SYGVNS. CDR3 length equals 16 residues. J lost 0 bases, V lost 2 bases, and 5 bases had no gene match. DNA of the CDR3: TGTGCCAGCAGTGAACTGGGTAGCGGGAGCACAGATACGCAGTATTTT. Its translation: CASSELGSGSTDTQYF.

V is TRBV9 and J is TRBJ2-1; TRBD2 agrees at 9 bases. With 0 bases clipped from V and 8 bases from J, the junction kept 9 bases outside the gene matches. The germline gives CDR1 SGDLS, CDR2 YYNGEE. This CDR3 region has 16 residues. CDR3 sequence reads: CASSVEGGRAADEQFF. The CDR3 coding sequence is TGTGCCAGCAGCGTAGAGGGCGGGAGGGCCGCTGATGAGCAGTTCTTC.

Here the CDR3 DNA reads TGCAGCGTAACTCTGAGGGACAGGAACACCGGGGAGCTGTTTTTT. This translates into CSVTLRDRNTGELFF. V is TRBV29-1 and J is TRBJ2-2; the match to TRBD1 covers 7 bases. J was trimmed by 1 base and V by 6 bases; bases with no gene match: 8. Per the germline V gene, CDR1 is SQVTM and CDR2 is ANQGSEA. This CDR3 spans 15 amino acids.

The J gene is TRBJ1-1, the V gene TRBV5-1; D uncertain. Deletions cut 4 bases from V and 8 bases from J, with 21 bases between. The CDR3 runs 15 residues. Germline V CDR1 and CDR2: SGHRS, YFSETQ. The CDR3 here is CASSPSNNLGKEAFF. DNA for the CDR3: TGCGCCAGCAGCCCCAGCAACAATCTTGGGAAAGAAGCTTTCTTT.

J is TRBJ1-1 and V is TRBV20-1; D call uncertain. CDR3 length equals 13 residues. The ends were cut back, 3 bases at V and 5 bases at J, with 13 bases in the middle. CDR1 is DFQATT and CDR2 is SNEGSKA in the germline V gene (reference sequence). Here the CDR3 reads CSASKGGWTEAFF. CDR3 DNA: TGCAGTGCTAGTAAGGGCGGGTGGACTGAAGCTTTCTTT.

The chain carries TRBV30 and TRBJ2-1; D unresolved. The CDR3 runs 14 residues. Looked up from germline, CDR1 is GTSNPN and CDR2 is SVGIG (reference sequence). Trimming removed 4 bases at V and 0 bases at J, with 10 bases between. The CDR3 DNA sequence: TGTGCCTGGACGGCAGCAAACTCCTACAATGAGCAGTTCTTC. This sequence encodes CAWTAANSYNEQFF.